This is a list of T cell receptor beta chains from one sample in a study of shared clonotypes between healthy human individuals. Only in-frame clones appear in the TCRdb table, and some are missing; sequencing was by immunoSEQ multiplex PCR. Seen here are roughly 1.5 million clones, about 98% observed once, and the top ten hold approximately 0.44%. Specimen: naive CD4+ T cells sorted from blood. The receptors were sampled from a man younger than 45 in good health. Both conserved end residues are part of each CDR3. A D gene is named only where the DNA matches it firmly. Part of the rows lack a size; the others show once, few, many or a class for expanded clones.

TRBJ1-4 TRBV5-4 . TRBD1 CASSGGQGEKLFF TGTGCCAGCAGCGGGGGACAGGGGGAAAAACTGTTTTTT
TRBJ1-4 TRBV5-6 . . CASSLVWGGVDEKLFF TGTGCCAGCAGCTTGGTGTGGGGAGGAGTTGACGAAAAACTGTTTTTT
TRBJ1-5 TRBV10-2 . . CASSEGWRDQPQHF TGCGCCAGCAGTGAGGGCTGGAGGGATCAGCCCCAGCATTTT
TRBJ2-7 TRBV7-2 . TRBD1 CASSLTGVARHTYEQYF TGTGCCAGCAGCTTGACAGGGGTCGCAAGACATACCTACGAGCAGTACTTC
TRBJ1-1 TRBV30 . TRBD1 CAFNRGKGTEAFF TGTGCCTTCAACAGGGGGAAGGGAACTGAAGCTTTCTTT
TRBJ2-3 TRBV27 . TRBD1 CASSSRSRDSAQYF TGTGCCAGCAGTTCTCGTTCCCGGGACAGTGCGCAGTATTTT
TRBJ2-5 TRBV11-3 . . CASSSRAGQETQYF TGTGCCAGCAGCTCACGGGCTGGTCAAGAGACCCAGTACTTC
TRBJ2-1 TRBV7-2 . TRBD2 CASSLAGGVNEQFF TGTGCCAGCAGCCTAGCGGGAGGGGTCAATGAGCAGTTCTTC
TRBJ2-1 TRBV5-1 . . CASSTTRGDNEQFF TGCGCCAGCAGCACGACTAGGGGGGACAATGAGCAGTTCTTC
TRBJ1-1 TRBV19 . . CASSIEGKNTEAFF TGTGCCAGTAGTATCGAGGGGAAGAACACTGAAGCTTTCTTT
TRBJ2-5 TRBV7-3 . . CASSSGAQETQYF TGTGCCAGCAGCTCGGGGGCTCAGGAGACCCAGTACTTC
TRBJ2-1 TRBV28 . TRBD2 CASSRQGLAGVGEQFF TGTGCCAGCAGTCGCCAAGGACTAGCGGGAGTTGGTGAGCAGTTCTTC
TRBJ2-1 TRBV18 . TRBD1 CASSPGTGAYNEQFF TGTGCCAGCTCACCCGGGACAGGGGCCTACAATGAGCAGTTCTTC
TRBJ1-1 TRBV2 . . CASKYDKNTEAFF TGTGCCAGCAAATATGACAAGAACACTGAAGCTTTCTTT
TRBJ2-7 TRBV9 . . CASSVRAYPYEQYF TGTGCCAGCAGCGTAAGAGCTTATCCCTACGAGCAGTACTTC
TRBJ1-2 TRBV5-1 once TRBD1 CASSLSGTGTWGYTF TGCGCCAGCAGCTTGTCCGGGACAGGGACTTGGGGCTACACCTTC
TRBJ2-3 TRBV6-5 . TRBD2 CASSYQLAGVGDTQYF TGTGCCAGCAGTTACCAACTAGCGGGAGTTGGGGATACGCAGTATTTT
TRBJ1-2 TRBV29-1 . . CSVQPYGNSGYTF TGCAGCGTGCAACCCTACGGCAATTCAGGCTACACCTTC
TRBJ2-7 TRBV29-1 . . CSALGDGYEQYF TGCAGCGCTTTGGGGGATGGCTACGAGCAGTACTTC
TRBJ2-2 TRBV11-2 . . CASSLVSARGTGELFF TGTGCCAGCAGCTTAGTTTCGGCCCGCGGGACCGGGGAGCTGTTTTTT
TRBJ2-1 TRBV28 once TRBD2 CASSSGGDYNEQFF TGTGCCAGCAGTTCGGGAGGAGATTACAATGAGCAGTTCTTC
TRBJ2-2 TRBV7-9 . . CASRSRRDLNTGELFF TGTGCCAGCCGGTCCCGCCGGGACCTGAACACCGGGGAGCTGTTTTTT
TRBJ2-1 TRBV5-5 . . CASSLWASDEQFF TGTGCCAGCAGCTTGTGGGCTAGTGATGAGCAGTTCTTC
TRBJ1-1 TRBV5-1 . . CASSLKDGLHEAFF TGCGCCAGCAGCCTCAAAGACGGACTCCATGAAGCTTTCTTT
TRBJ2-7 TRBV11-2 . TRBD2 CASSPQLSILAGYSYEQYF TGTGCCAGCAGCCCCCAACTTTCGATCCTAGCGGGATATTCCTACGAGCAGTACTTC
TRBJ1-3 TRBV10-3 . . CAISESLGSGNTIYF TGTGCCATCAGTGAGTCGTTAGGCTCTGGAAACACCATATATTTT
TRBJ1-4 TRBV28 . . CASSTTGKGEKLFF TGTGCCAGCAGTACCACTGGGAAGGGTGAAAAACTGTTTTTT
TRBJ1-4 TRBV10-1 . TRBD1 CASSGDRERLTNEKLFF TGCGCCAGCAGTGGGGACAGGGAGAGGTTAACTAATGAAAAACTGTTTTTT
TRBJ1-1 TRBV18 . TRBD1 CASSRTGGDTEAFF TGTGCCAGCTCTAGGACAGGGGGCGACACTGAAGCTTTCTTT
TRBJ2-4 TRBV5-1 . TRBD1 CASRLRDSEWDIQYF TGCGCCAGCAGGCTCCGGGACAGCGAATGGGACATTCAGTACTTC
TRBJ1-2 TRBV29-1 . . CSVVGGGYGYTF TGCAGCGTTGTTGGGGGAGGCTATGGCTACACCTTC
TRBJ2-5 TRBV21-1 . . CASSDGTTQETQYF TGTGCCAGCAGCGACGGGACTACCCAAGAGACCCAGTACTTC
TRBJ2-3 TRBV5-4 . . CASSTPGEDTQYF TGTGCCAGCAGCACGCCAGGGGAGGATACGCAGTATTTT
TRBJ2-1 TRBV19 . TRBD1 CASSIEGASSNEQFF TGTGCCAGTAGTATTGAGGGGGCGTCCAGCAATGAGCAGTTCTTC
TRBJ2-3 TRBV5-1 . . CASRVGLTDTQYF TGCGCCAGCAGGGTCGGACTCACAGATACGCAGTATTTT
TRBJ2-3 TRBV10-3 . TRBD2 CATSPSGSVDTQYF TGTGCCACCTCGCCTAGCGGGAGTGTAGATACGCAGTATTTT
TRBJ2-3 TRBV2 . . CASSEAFHRLSTDTQYF TGTGCCAGCAGTGAAGCGTTTCACAGGCTAAGCACAGATACGCAGTATTTT
TRBJ1-3 TRBV9 once . CASSVDSGTYSGNTIYF TGTGCCAGCAGCGTAGATTCGGGCACCTACTCTGGAAACACCATATATTTT
TRBJ2-2 TRBV6-1 . TRBD2 CASSKRGSNTGELFF TGTGCCAGCAGCAAGCGGGGATCGAACACCGGGGAGCTGTTTTTT
TRBJ1-3 TRBV28 . . CASNGRIPLSSGNTIYF TGTGCCAGCAATGGCAGGATTCCACTCTCCTCTGGAAACACCATATATTTT
TRBJ2-1 TRBV4-1 . TRBD2 CASSQALLAGGDNEQFF TGCGCCAGCAGCCAAGCCCTACTAGCGGGAGGGGACAATGAGCAGTTCTTC
TRBJ2-7 TRBV10-3 . TRBD1 CAISESMTGSYEQYF TGTGCCATCAGTGAGTCGATGACAGGGTCCTACGAGCAGTACTTC
TRBJ2-5 TRBV5-5 . . CASVGGRETQYF TGTGCCAGCGTTGGAGGGCGGGAGACCCAGTACTTC
TRBJ2-1 TRBV7-8 . . CASSLWQRSTYNEQFF TGTGCCAGCAGCTTATGGCAGCGGTCCACCTACAATGAGCAGTTCTTC
TRBJ2-3 TRBV7-2 . TRBD2 CASSQEAGGVTDTQYF TGTGCCAGCAGCCAGGAGGCGGGAGGGGTTACAGATACGCAGTATTTT
TRBJ2-7 TRBV6-6 . . CASNKGPYEQYF TGTGCCAGCAACAAGGGCCCCTACGAGCAGTACTTC
TRBJ2-2 TRBV27 . . CASSYAGLNTGELFF TGTGCCAGCAGTTACGCGGGCTTGAACACCGGGGAGCTGTTTTTT
TRBJ1-1 TRBV18 . . CASSPQEVQAFF TGTGCCAGCTCACCACAGGAGGTACAGGCTTTCTTT
TRBJ2-3 TRBV7-6 . . CASSWVTDTQYF TGTGCCAGCAGCTGGGTCACAGATACGCAGTATTTT
TRBJ2-7 TRBV19 . . CASSIRDGYEQYF TGTGCCAGTAGTATCCGGGACGGCTACGAGCAGTACTTC
TRBJ2-5 TRBV29-1 . TRBD2 CSVVGLAGETQYF TGCAGCGTTGTCGGACTAGCGGGGGAGACCCAGTACTTC
TRBJ2-2 TRBV5-6 . TRBD2 CASSYVGRETGELFF TGTGCCAGCAGTTACGTAGGGCGGGAGACCGGGGAGCTGTTTTTT
TRBJ2-7 TRBV5-6 . TRBD2 CASSLKSGRVYEQYF TGTGCCAGCAGCTTGAAGAGCGGGAGGGTCTACGAGCAGTACTTC